Reported below is one T cell receptor beta chain. Its antigen remains undetermined. Base qualities are not provided; no much larger clone lies one nucleotide away. Here V drops 4 bases and J drops 8 bases, and the junction holds 8 bases not matched to any gene. The CDR3 measures 14 amino acids from cysteine to phenylalanine. CDR3 DNA only is kept here, 42 bases in frame from base 1. From a lookup of the germline V gene, CDR1 and CDR2 are SGHRS and YFSETQ. Participants in the prospective study were enrolled through a virtual design, were aged 18 to 89 years, and lived in roughly 26 United States geographic areas. In the prospective study, participants were assigned to cohorts based on the clinical history participants reported in a screening survey and a study questionnaire. Recovered participants in ImmuneRACE Cohort 3 were defined by two consecutive negative NP/OP PCR tests, clearance by a healthcare professional, or resolution of symptoms. Each participant in the prospective study had whole blood, serum and a nasopharyngeal or oropharyngeal swab collected by mobile phlebotomists. Prospective study participants could optionally give additional blood draws and questionnaires over a roughly two-month period. Before DNA extraction, prospective study blood samples were shipped either frozen or at room temperature.

The record originates from a study of blood T cell repertoires in COVID-19 (dated by TCRdb to the early 2020s). Regarding the research as a whole: Samples covering the acute and convalescent phases of COVID-19 were provided by collaborators in the United States, Italy and Spain. The repertoires were released in a freely available public database meant as a resource for research on the immune response to SARS-CoV-2. The samples were drawn from two sources: the first 160 participants of the ongoing ImmuneRACE study, and fewer than 1,500 subjects contributed by 6 global collaborators. Where available, HLA class I and class II types were taken from metadata supplied by the sample provider and were not determined by assay-based typing. The material from the prospective study consisted of cDNA or gDNA derived from T cells, B-cell-depleted T cells, or PBMCs. Deeply sampled blood TCRbeta repertoires from subjects exposed to, actively infected with, or recovered from COVID-19 were included in the dataset. The sample metadata nearly always contained a de-identified subject ID, COVID-19 status, age in years and sex.

TCRbeta CDR3 regions were amplified from genomic DNA by means of the immunoSEQ Assay, a bias-controlled multiplex PCR. Under the source paper's analysis protocol: Nucleated cell counts per sample were estimated from amplification of reference gene primers within the assay. To quantify the absolute abundance of each unique TCRbeta CDR3 rearrangement, sequence reads were collapsed and filtered. Productive Simpson clonality was computed per sample as the square root of Simpson's diversity index over productive rearrangements. TCRdb took this table from immuneACCESS and kept in-frame rearrangements with V and J called. Such tables lack part of the clones; where checked against another copy, unresolved V genes explain under half of the gap, and the rest is unexplained. V, J and clone size derive from that table, while D and trimming were established from the DNA sequence. This sample lists 280,000 or so clones; approximately 81% were detected once. Around 2.3% of the sample rests with the top ten.

Results and caveats for the whole study, not just this receptor: The quantity of clinical and demographic metadata differed by source and by participant and was supplied without curation.

Sequenced sample: PBMCs or T cells enriched from blood (not recorded which). The V and J segments used are TRBV5-1 and TRBJ1-4; 7 of the junction bases match TRBD1. The sequence derives from a woman between 45 and 60 years old who had recovered from COVID-19. The CDR3 corresponds to CASSGDSGSEKLFF. The DNA sequence reads TGCGCCAGCAGCGGGGACAGCGGATCGGAAAAACTGTTTTTT.